These 22 T cell receptor beta chains were sequenced from one sample in a study of shared clonotypes between healthy human individuals. Using immunoSEQ multiplex PCR, the repertoire was profiled, and TCRdb retains in-frame clones only, with some absent. The sample includes roughly 1.4 million clones, less than 99% of them seen just once. The material sequenced was naive CD4+ T cells sorted from blood. The subset was: CD45RA+ positively selected. These TCRs come from a man aged 25 to 40 in good health.

The chain carries TRBV5-4 and TRBJ1-1; D remains ambiguous. The CDR3 spans 14 residues. Looked up from germline, CDR1 is SGHNT and CDR2 is YYREEE (reference sequence). The V and J ends lost 1 base and 8 bases respectively, with 15 bases between them. The CDR3 nucleotides are TGTGCCAGCAGCTTGTCTCAGAGCACTTCGGAAGCTTTCTTT. This translates into CASSLSQSTSEAFF.

The gene calls are TRBV27 and TRBJ2-1; 14 bases are shared with TRBD2. Germline lookup yields CDR1 MNHEY and CDR2 SMNVEV (reference sequence). Unmatched junction bases numbered 19, after V lost 9 bases and J lost 0 bases. The CDR3 loop spans 21 amino acids. CDR3 amino acids: CARNIIGGLAGEIGSYNEQFF. The DNA for the CDR3 is TGTGCCAGAAATATTATTGGGGGACTAGCGGGAGAGATTGGCTCCTACAATGAGCAGTTCTTC.

On this clone: Additional DNA sequences in this sample encode the identical CDR3. The chain links TRBV19 to TRBJ2-7; tentatively, D is TRBD1 (6 bases). CDR1 is LNHDA, CDR2 SQIVND, per germline (reference sequence). Trimming left V 6 bases short and J 0 bases short, with 9 bases between. The CDR3 loop spans 13 amino acids. The CDR3 is CASSRTVSYEQYF. In DNA, the CDR3 is TGTGCCAGTAGCAGGACAGTCTCCTACGAGCAGTACTTC.

This chain connects TRBV5-1 to TRBJ2-5; TRBD1 matches at 10 bases. The CDR3 has 17 residues. The germline V gene has CDR1 SGHRS and CDR2 YFSETQ. J was trimmed by 2 bases and V by 0 bases; bases with no gene match: 7. The CDR3 DNA follows: TGCGCCAGCAGCTTGGGACAGGGGGCGCGTCTACAAGAGACCCAGTACTTC. The encoded protein is CASSLGQGARLQETQYF.

The chain combines TRBV5-1 with TRBJ1-2, with D possibly TRBD1 on 5 matching bases. This CDR3 has 15 amino acids. The germline gives CDR1 SGHRS, CDR2 YFSETQ. Trimming left V 7 bases short and J 1 base short, with 17 bases between. In nucleotides, the CDR3 is TGCGCCAGCTCTCGAGAGGGGAGGAATAACTATGGCTACACCTTC. Translated, it gives CASSREGRNNYGYTF.

This sequence joins TRBV6-6 and TRBJ2-2; D is possibly TRBD2 (7 bases). V was clipped by 5 bases and J by 3 bases, with 13 bases between them. CDR1 and CDR2 from the germline V gene are MNHNY and SVGAGI (reference sequence). The CDR3 covers 15 residues. The CDR3 sequence: CASSRPGGDTGELFF. CDR3 nucleotides: TGTGCCAGCAGTCGTCCGGGGGGCGACACCGGGGAGCTGTTTTTT.

The CDR3 sequence: CASSRGLAGAYEQYF. The CDR3 bases are TGTGCCAGCAGTAGGGGACTAGCGGGAGCCTACGAGCAGTACTTC. The chain recombines TRBV6-5 with TRBJ2-7, with TRBD2 matching over 14 bases. The CDR3 runs to 15 residues. With 5 bases clipped from V and 2 bases from J, the junction kept 2 bases outside the gene matches. Germline V gene sequence: CDR1 MNHEY, CDR2 SVGAGI.

As to this clone: This sample includes further DNA sequences coding for the same CDR3. The J gene is TRBJ1-2, the V gene TRBV28, with no clear D. CDR3 length equals 13 residues. The V gene's germline CDR1 is MDHEN and CDR2 SYDVKM. Trimming stripped 1 base from V and 4 bases from J, with 7 bases between. CDR3: CASSLSGVYGYTF. The CDR3 nucleotides read TGTGCCAGCAGTTTATCGGGTGTCTATGGCTACACCTTC.

This clone was counted a single time. It is unclear where the CDR3 begins or ends on the DNA, so no DNA is shown, and the CDR3 is as TCRdb lists it. The rearrangement joins TRBV28 to TRBJ2-3; TRBD1, the table's D call, lacks a check against the DNA. Germline CDR1 MDHEN, CDR2 SYDVKM. A total of 15 residues make up the CDR3, ends included. This CDR3 reads CASSSSDRVTDTQYF.

This clone appeared a single time. The J gene is TRBJ1-1, the V gene TRBV2; D might be TRBD1 (5 bases). Trimming shortened V by 0 bases and J by 4 bases, and 9 bases separated the two germline ends. The length of the CDR3 is 14 residues. CDR1 and CDR2 from the germline V gene are SNHLY and FYNNEI. Here the CDR3 DNA reads TGTGCCAGCAGTGAAGCGGGGAGGGGCACTGAAGCTTTCTTT. Translated: CASSEAGRGTEAFF.

The chain couples TRBV4-2 to TRBJ2-2, with D unresolved. The CDR3 is made up of 15 amino acids. Trimming shortened V by 5 bases and J by 2 bases, and 12 bases separated the two germline ends. Per germline, CDR1 LGHNA and CDR2 YNFKEQ. The CDR3: CASSARSINTGELFF. In nucleotides, the CDR3 is TGTGCCAGCAGCGCTCGGAGTATTAACACCGGGGAGCTGTTTTTT.

The CDR3 DNA reads as TGTGCCAGCAGTGCCCAGGGCGGAGCACCTAATGGCTACACCTTC. Translation: CASSAQGGAPNGYTF. The rearrangement links TRBV6-4 to TRBJ1-2, with a tentative D call TRBD1 (5 bases). V lost 4 bases to trimming and J lost 6 bases, with 18 bases between them. CDR3 size: 15 residues. In germline, CDR1 is MRHNA, CDR2 SNTAGT.

V and J are TRBV2 and TRBJ2-7; D gene unclear. The germline gives CDR1 SNHLY, CDR2 FYNNEI. The germline V and J ends were trimmed by 6 bases and 3 bases, with 18 bases remaining between them. This CDR3 is built from 15 residues. This CDR3 is CASSRGVLQNYEQYF. For the CDR3, the DNA is TGTGCCAGCAGCCGTGGAGTTCTACAGAACTACGAGCAGTACTTC.

The CDR3 region has the DNA TGTGCCAGCAGTTTAACGTTGGGATGGGGGCAGTTCTTC. Residues: CASSLTLGWGQFF. This sequence joins TRBV28 and TRBJ2-1; D remains unclear. The V gene's germline CDR1 is MDHEN and CDR2 SYDVKM. V was trimmed by 2 bases and J by 12 bases, leaving 14 bases between them. The CDR3 sequence is 13 residues long.

This clone showed up just a few times. The chain combines TRBV5-4 with TRBJ1-2; TRBD1 might be the D (5 bases). The CDR3 consists of 13 residues. CDR1 and CDR2 from the germline V gene are SGHNT and YYREEE (reference sequence). The germline V and J ends were trimmed by 4 bases and 9 bases, with 16 bases remaining between them. The CDR3 protein is CASSRGTGESYTF. CDR3 DNA: TGTGCCAGCAGCCGCGGGACGGGGGAAAGCTACACCTTC.

The CDR3 spells CAWSQLGTTPYEQYF. CDR3 in DNA: TGTGCCTGGAGTCAACTGGGCACTACCCCCTACGAGCAGTACTTC. The rearrangement joins TRBV30 to TRBJ2-7; D is ambiguous. V shed 2 bases and J shed 2 bases, with 16 bases lying between them. Germline loops: CDR1 GTSNPN, CDR2 SVGIG (reference sequence). The CDR3 length is 15 residues.

J is TRBJ2-4 and V is TRBV19; D is undetermined. Between the trimmed V and J ends, which lost 5 bases and 0 bases, there was a span of 11 bases. Germline V gene lookup returns CDR1 LNHDA and CDR2 SQIVND (reference sequence). This CDR3 is 15 amino acids long. CDR3 bases: TGTGCCAGTAGTGCGCCCAGGATAGCCAAAAACATTCAGTACTTC. Its translation: CASSAPRIAKNIQYF. The full variable domain, its missing parts supplied by reference TRBV19 and TRBJ2-4, is DGGITQSPKYLFRKEGQNVTLSCEQNLNHDAMYWYRQDPGQGLRLIYYSQIVNDFQKGDIAEGYSVSREKKESFPLTVTSAQKNPTAFYLCASSAPRIAKNIQYFGAGTRLSVL.

The J gene is TRBJ2-2, the V gene TRBV7-9; 9 bases are a match to TRBD2. CDR3 length: 16 residues. Germline CDR1 is SEHNR and CDR2 is FQNEAQ (reference sequence). Trimming removed 5 bases from V and 6 bases from J; junction bases left unmatched: 10. CDR3 residues: CASSLRGGRAPGELFF. The CDR3 bases are TGTGCCAGCAGCCTCAGGGGCGGGAGGGCCCCCGGGGAGCTGTTTTTT.

This chain links TRBV18 with TRBJ2-7; D may match TRBD1 or TRBD2 (5 bases each). The germline V gene encodes CDR1 KGHSH and CDR2 LQKENI. V shed 1 base and J shed 5 bases, with 15 bases lying between them. CDR3 size: 15 residues. The CDR3 DNA is TGTGCCAGCTCACCACTGGGGACGGCCGGGAACGAGCAGTACTTC. This encodes CASSPLGTAGNEQYF. The whole variable domain, filled in from reference TRBV18 and TRBJ2-7, reads NAGVMQNPRHLVRRRGQEARLRCSPMKGHSHVYWYRQLPEEGLKFMVYLQKENIIDESGMPKERFSAEFPKEGPSILRIQQVVRGDSAAYFCASSPLGTAGNEQYFGPGTRLTVT.

The chain employs TRBV28 and TRBJ1-5; a possible D gene is TRBD1 (5 bases). Trimming took 5 bases from V and 7 from J, leaving 15 bases between them. The germline gives CDR1 MDHEN, CDR2 SYDVKM. This CDR3 region has 14 residues. Here the CDR3 reads CASSEGRWTQPQHF. The CDR3, as DNA: TGTGCCAGCAGTGAAGGTCGATGGACACAGCCCCAGCATTTT. Filled out from reference TRBV28 and TRBJ1-5, the complete variable domain reads DVKVTQSSRYLVKRTGEKVFLECVQDMDHENMFWYRQDPGLGLRLIYFSYDVKMKEKGDIPEGYSVSREKKERFSLILESASTNQTSMYLCASSEGRWTQPQHFGDGTRLSIL.

The V call is TRBV9, the J call TRBJ2-3; 15 bases match TRBD2. The junction had 4 bases not matched to a gene; V was cut back by 4 bases and J by 4 bases. Germline V CDR1 and CDR2: SGDLS, YYNGEE. CDR3 length equals 16 residues. The CDR3 nucleotides read TGTGCCAGCAGCTTAGGACTAGCGGGAGGGCCAGATACGCAGTATTTT. Amino acids: CASSLGLAGGPDTQYF.

V gene TRBV18 combines with J gene TRBJ2-2; the match to TRBD2 covers 15 bases. Per germline, CDR1 KGHSH and CDR2 LQKENI. CDR3 length: 18 amino acids. Trimming cost V 3 bases and J 6 bases; bases outside gene matches: 8. CDR3 in DNA: TGTGCCAGCTCACCGCCGGGACTAGCGGGAGGTGCCCCCGGGGAGCTGTTTTTT. As protein: CASSPPGLAGGAPGELFF.